Each of the 10 T cell receptor beta chains below was sequenced from the same sample in a study of T-cell memory formation after mild COVID-19. TCRdb independently ran MiXCR on the 5' RACE reads; one entry per CDR3 protein. This sample yields 300,000 to 400,000 distinct CDR3 sequences, of which 25% to 30% are seen a single time; roughly 14% belongs to the top ten. The specimen sequenced was PBMCs or a T cell subset sorted from them (not recorded which). The receptors stem from an adult woman who had mild COVID-19 (a few samples of this study predate the infection). Cell type and time point are not known.

This clonotype occurred a few times. This sequence joins TRBV7-2 and TRBJ2-5; D unresolved. The V gene's germline CDR1 is SGHTA and CDR2 FQGNSA. With 4 bases removed from V and 3 bases from J, the gap between germline ends came to 12 bases. The CDR3 is 14 amino acids. CDR3 nucleotides: TGTGCCAGCAGCTGGAATGGTGGTGAAGAGACCCAGTACTTC. Protein product: CASSWNGGEETQYF.

V gene TRBV20-1 combines with J gene TRBJ1-2; D is unresolved. This CDR3 comprises 12 residues. Trimming cost V 3 bases and J 3 bases, with 8 bases left between them. Germline V gives CDR1 DFQATT, CDR2 SNEGSKA (reference sequence). The CDR3, as DNA: TGCAGTGCTAGTAACAGCTACTATGGCTACACCTTC. Translated: CSASNSYYGYTF.

V usage is TRBV6-5 and J usage is TRBJ1-3; D call uncertain. The CDR3 is 14 residues long. Trimming left V 5 bases short and J 0 bases short, with 8 bases between. The V gene's germline CDR1 is MNHEY and CDR2 SVGAGI. CDR3 coding DNA: TGTGCCAGCAGTCCGGACTTCTCTGGAAACACCATATATTTT. This codes for CASSPDFSGNTIYF.

J is TRBJ2-7 and V is TRBV12-3 or TRBV12-4; 7 positions agree with TRBD2. This CDR3 spans 12 amino acids. J lost 6 bases, V lost 7 bases, and 6 bases had no gene match. In DNA form, the CDR3 reads TGTGCCAGCACCCGGGGGGTTCTCGAGCAGTACTTC. Its translation: CASTRGVLEQYF.

This clonotype was detected a few times. The CDR3 reads CATRAGGPVEEQFF. The CDR3 nucleotides are TGTGCCACCAGAGCGGGAGGACCGGTTGAAGAGCAGTTCTTC. The V gene is TRBV10-3, the J gene TRBJ2-1, with 9 bases identical to TRBD2. Germline V gives CDR1 ENHRY, CDR2 SYGVKD. The CDR3 runs 14 residues. V lost 10 bases, J lost 10 bases, and 14 bases stayed unmatched.

This clonotype turned up a few times. The chain carries TRBV6-2 or TRBV6-3 and TRBJ2-7, with 13 bases identical to TRBD2. Germline V lookup: CDR1 MNHEY, CDR2 SVGEGT. The CDR3 runs to 17 residues. The ends lost 4 bases at V and 8 bases at J; junction bases unmatched: 14. Here the CDR3 DNA reads TGTGCCAGCAGTTCCGGGACTAGCGGGGACTTTCTCCGCAAGCAGTACTTC. It yields the protein CASSSGTSGDFLRKQYF.

This clonotype was observed a handful of times. This chain links TRBV25-1 with TRBJ2-1, with 12 bases fitting TRBD2. Germline trimming cut 4 bases from V and 5 bases from J; bases unmatched to any gene: 3. This CDR3 has 15 residues. Germline V gene lookup returns CDR1 MGHDK and CDR2 SYGVNS. The CDR3 DNA sequence: TGTGCCAGCAGTGTACTAGCGGGGGGCAACAATGAGCAGTTCTTC. Protein product: CASSVLAGGNNEQFF.

This clonotype was seen at least ten times. The rearrangement links TRBV29-1 to TRBJ2-5; no firm D call. V lost 2 bases to trimming and J lost 5 bases, with 3 bases between them. Germline V gene sequence: CDR1 SQVTM, CDR2 ANQGSEA. CDR3 length equals 10 residues. The CDR3 nucleotides read TGCAGCGTTGAACGGGAGACCCAGTACTTC. Translation gives CSVERETQYF.

The chain joins TRBV9 to TRBJ2-3; 7 bases align to TRBD2. Trimming removed 3 bases from V and 3 bases from J; junction bases left unmatched: 13. The length of the CDR3 is 17 residues. The germline V gene has CDR1 SGDLS and CDR2 YYNGEE. This CDR3 reads CASSAETGGSGTDTQYF. The CDR3, as DNA: TGTGCCAGCAGCGCCGAAACGGGGGGTTCGGGGACAGATACGCAGTATTTT.

This clonotype was seen only a few times. The gene calls are TRBV30 and TRBJ2-7, with 8 positions matching TRBD1. The junction had 7 bases not matched to a gene; V was cut back by 0 bases and J by 6 bases. The CDR3 is 14 amino acids. CDR1 and CDR2 (germline): GTSNPN, SVGIG (reference sequence). The CDR3 region has the DNA TGTGCCTGGAGTGTGGGCCAGGGGGCAAGCGAGCAGTACTTC. Translated: CAWSVGQGASEQYF.